This TCR beta chain was sequenced during a study of blood T cell repertoires in COVID-19. Overall study context: Sources were T cells, B-cell-depleted T cells, or PBMCs; the material itself was cDNA or gDNA.

Germline-derived CDR1 and CDR2 are SNHLY and FYNNEI. V lost 7 bases, J lost 0 bases, and 7 bases lay in between. This CDR3 region has 14 residues. Original methodology: Reference gene primer amplification gave nucleated cell count estimates. TCRdb's copy holds only in-frame clones and misses some; the assay was immunoSEQ multiplex PCR. The D gene and trimming were derived from the DNA, and the V and J assignments and clone size from that table. This table has over 90,000 clones, roughly nine tenths appearing once. Specimen: peripheral blood. The clonotype was recovered from a man in his fifties or sixties in a cohort sampled during active COVID-19. This chain links TRBV2 with TRBJ2-6; no clear D. CDR3 loop: CASTYFSGANVLTF. The CDR3 nucleotides read TGTGCCAGCACGTATTTCTCTGGGGCCAACGTCCTGACTTTC.